The 5 T cell receptor beta chains below were found in one sample sequenced in a study of shared clonotypes between healthy human individuals. The assay was immunoSEQ multiplex PCR, and TCRdb's table has in-frame clones only and misses some. The sample shows about 520,000 clones, 60% to 80% of them seen only once. Sequences were obtained from PBMCs. These receptors all stem from a woman in her thirties or forties in good health. Some clones in this sample may be carry-over from other donors' samples.

The chain recombines TRBV2 with TRBJ1-1; D remains unclear. Germline V gene sequence: CDR1 SNHLY, CDR2 FYNNEI. The CDR3 length is 13 residues. V was shortened by 0 bases and J by 4 bases, with 6 bases between the two germline ends. This CDR3 is CASSEAWVTEAFF. The CDR3 region has the DNA TGTGCCAGCAGTGAAGCCTGGGTCACTGAAGCTTTCTTT.

The chain couples TRBV29-1 to TRBJ1-1, with D hard to call. Germline CDR1 SQVTM, CDR2 ANQGSEA. The CDR3 has 11 residues. Trimming left V 4 bases short and J 5 bases short, with 8 bases between. DNA of the CDR3: TGCAGCGTTGCCGTCGGGACTGAAGCTTTCTTT. Amino acid sequence: CSVAVGTEAFF.

The chain combines TRBV28 with TRBJ1-1; 7 bases match TRBD1. The CDR3 spans 10 residues. Germline V gene lookup returns CDR1 MDHEN and CDR2 SYDVKM. Trimming removed 10 bases from V and 6 bases from J; junction bases left unmatched: 2. The CDR3 is CAIQGAEAFF. For the CDR3, the DNA is TGTGCCATCCAGGGGGCTGAAGCTTTCTTT.

The J gene is TRBJ2-3, the V gene TRBV5-6, with TRBD2 matching 9 bases. Germline V gene data show CDR1 as SGHDT and CDR2 as YYEEEE. The junction had 11 bases not matched to a gene; V was cut back by 6 bases and J by 0 bases. This CDR3 contains 17 residues. CDR3 nucleotide sequence: TGTGCCAGCATCCGTACGGCGGGGGGGCTAAGCACAGATACGCAGTATTTT. Amino acid sequence: CASIRTAGGLSTDTQYF.

The chain combines TRBV28 with TRBJ2-7, with a possible D match to TRBD1 (5 bases). This CDR3 has 12 residues. CDR1 and CDR2 (germline): MDHEN, SYDVKM. V lost 5 bases and J 3 bases, leaving 8 bases between the germline ends. CDR3 bases: TGTGCCAGCAGTCCGACAGTCTACGAGCAGTACTTC. Encoded protein: CASSPTVYEQYF.